This passage covers 26 T cell receptor beta chains from one sample sequenced in a study of HIV-infected patients and healthy controls. Reverse transcription used around 500 ng RNA and constant-region primers for alpha and beta. Each of the alpha and beta chains got its own library through chain-specific third strand synthesis with indices. Each CDR3 protein gets one entry after TCRdb re-called the 5' RACE reads with MiXCR. The sample gives about 12,000 distinct CDR3 sequences, around 5% of which show up once; approximately 3.5% is in the top ten. Whole blood was used without fractionation, so all unsorted peripheral T cells were included. The sequencing input was blood. Every receptor here comes from an adult in good health.

This clonotype was recorded at least ten times. This chain joins TRBV12-3 or TRBV12-4 and TRBJ1-4; the D gene is possibly TRBD1 (6 bases). V lost 6 bases to trimming and J lost 3 bases, with 14 bases between them. The CDR3 runs to 15 residues. Written as DNA, the CDR3 is TGTGCCAGCAGCCGCAACAGGGTAGCTAATGAAAAACTGTTTTTT. It translates to CASSRNRVANEKLFF.

This clonotype was counted at least ten times. This chain connects TRBV7-2 to TRBJ2-3, with D unresolved. The V gene lost 2 bases and the J gene lost 0 bases, with 6 bases spanning the gap. CDR3 length equals 14 residues. The germline CDR1 and CDR2 sequences are SGHTA and FQGNSA. For the CDR3, the DNA is TGTGCCAGCAGCTTAAGAGCTAGCACAGATACGCAGTATTTT. This gives the protein CASSLRASTDTQYF.

This clonotype showed up many times. The rearrangement links TRBV6-1 to TRBJ1-2, with D perhaps matching TRBD1 (5 bases). V was clipped by 6 bases and J by 2 bases, with 13 bases between them. The CDR3 runs 14 residues. Germline lookup yields CDR1 MNHNS and CDR2 SASEGT. The CDR3 DNA reads TGTGCCAGCAGCCCGGGACGGGGGAACTATGGCTACACCTTC. Protein sequence: CASSPGRGNYGYTF.

This clonotype is deemed medium-sized (0.01 to 0.1%). CDR3 region: CASRDVGSPDTQYF. The CDR3 DNA sequence: TGTGCCAGCAGAGATGTGGGCAGTCCAGATACGCAGTATTTT. The chain is built from TRBV6-2 or TRBV6-3 and TRBJ2-3; D remains unclear. This CDR3 comprises 14 residues. V lost 6 bases and J lost 4, with 14 bases in between. Germline assignment: CDR1 MNHEY and CDR2 SVGEGT.

This clonotype was found many times. The V gene is TRBV5-1, the J gene TRBJ2-3; the match to TRBD1 covers 10 bases. Germline V gene lookup returns CDR1 SGHRS and CDR2 YFSETQ. The CDR3 totals 15 residues. The junction had 5 bases not matched to a gene; V was cut back by 5 bases and J by 2 bases. In DNA form, the CDR3 reads TGCGCCAGCAGACAGGGACAGGGGCACACAGATACGCAGTATTTT. Residues: CASRQGQGHTDTQYF.

This clonotype was observed many times. The chain couples TRBV12-3 or TRBV12-4 to TRBJ2-5; a weak D match, TRBD2 (5 bases). V was clipped by 4 bases and J by 4 bases, with 10 bases between them. The length of the CDR3 is 13 residues. The CDR3 DNA sequence: TGTGCCAGCAGTTCTAGCACTCGAGAGACCCAGTACTTC. Translation gives CASSSSTRETQYF.

This clonotype is judged medium-sized. V gene TRBV7-2 combines with J gene TRBJ2-7, with D perhaps matching TRBD1 or TRBD2 (5 bases each). Germline V lookup: CDR1 SGHTA, CDR2 FQGNSA. Trimming stripped 7 bases from V and 3 bases from J, with 16 bases between. This CDR3 spans 14 amino acids. DNA for the CDR3: TGTGCCAGCACCCTTGGGACCCTTAACTACGAGCAGTACTTC. As protein: CASTLGTLNYEQYF.

This clonotype qualifies as medium-sized. The J gene is TRBJ1-5, the V gene TRBV27; weak D call: TRBD1 (5 bases). V lost 3 bases and J lost 7, with 10 bases in between. Germline V CDR1 and CDR2: MNHEY, SMNVEV (reference sequence). The CDR3 loop spans 13 amino acids. The chain's CDR3 is CASSFLGEQPQHF. The CDR3 DNA follows: TGTGCCAGCAGTTTTCTAGGGGAACAGCCCCAGCATTTT.

This clonotype was seen just once. CDR3 coding DNA: TGCGCCAGCAGCTTGCAACCTCAGGGGGGAGAGACCCAGTACTTC. Translation: CASSLQPQGGETQYF. V usage is TRBV5-1 and J usage is TRBJ2-5; tentatively, D is TRBD1 (7 bases). The CDR3 extends over 15 amino acids. CDR1 SGHRS and CDR2 YFSETQ come from the germline V gene. Trimming removed 1 base at V and 4 bases at J, with 14 bases between.

In its sample, this clonotype was seen many times. The rearrangement joins TRBV12-3 or TRBV12-4 to TRBJ2-4; D might be TRBD1 (6 bases). Trimming stripped 6 bases from V and 3 bases from J, with 15 bases between. CDR3 length: 15 residues. Written as DNA, the CDR3 is TGTGCCAGCAGCAAATGGACAGTAGGCAAAAACATTCAGTACTTC. This encodes CASSKWTVGKNIQYF.

Many counts were recorded for this clonotype. The chain is built from TRBV11-2 and TRBJ1-1; D gene unclear. CDR3 length equals 17 residues. Trimming took 4 bases from V and 0 from J, leaving 18 bases between them. CDR1 and CDR2 (germline): SGHAT, FQNNGV. Written as DNA, the CDR3 is TGTGCCAGCAGCTCTCACAGCGTTGGGAAAATGAACACTGAAGCTTTCTTT. Residues: CASSSHSVGKMNTEAFF. Using reference TRBV11-2 and TRBJ1-1 for the parts outside the CDR3, the full variable domain is EAGVAQSPRYKIIEKRQSVAFWCNPISGHATLYWYQQILGQGPKLLIQFQNNGVVDDSQLPKDRFSAERLKGVDSTLKIQPAKLEDSAVYLCASSSHSVGKMNTEAFFGQGTRLTVV.

This clonotype is medium-sized within its sample. The chain has TRBV20-1 and TRBJ2-4; D is perhaps TRBD2 (6 bases). The CDR3 loop spans 17 amino acids. Germline CDR1 DFQATT, CDR2 SNEGSKA (reference sequence). V lost 1 base to trimming and J lost 0 bases, with 16 bases between them. CDR3 in amino acids: CSARVPGLTVAKNIQYF. The CDR3 DNA sequence: TGCAGTGCTAGAGTCCCGGGACTTACTGTAGCCAAAAACATTCAGTACTTC.

V is TRBV3-1 and J is TRBJ1-1, with TRBD1 as a possible D gene (6 bases). The CDR3 is 14 amino acids. The germline gives CDR1 LGHDT, CDR2 YNNKEL (reference sequence). Trimming cost V 3 bases and J 1 base, with 9 bases left between them. The CDR3 nucleotides read TGTGCCAGCAGCCACGGACAGAAGAACACTGAAGCTTTCTTT. Translation gives CASSHGQKNTEAFF.

This clonotype was counted at least ten times. The rearrangement joins TRBV2 to TRBJ2-3, with 7 bases aligning to TRBD2. The CDR3 has 15 amino acids. V trimming: 6 bases; J trimming: 1 base; junction bases outside the gene matches: 7. Per the germline V gene, CDR1 is SNHLY and CDR2 is FYNNEI. In DNA, the CDR3 is TGTGCCAGCAGCGCACGGGGGGATGGCACAGATACGCAGTATTTT. As protein: CASSARGDGTDTQYF.

This clonotype was detected ten times or more. V usage is TRBV6-6 and J usage is TRBJ2-7, with D uncertain. The CDR3 consists of 14 residues. Deletions cut 4 bases from V and 6 bases from J, with 16 bases between. Germline lookup yields CDR1 MNHNY and CDR2 SVGAGI (reference sequence). This CDR3 is CASSSVLGSVEQYF. CDR3 DNA sequence: TGTGCCAGCAGTTCAGTCCTGGGATCGGTCGAGCAGTACTTC.

The chain recombines TRBV29-1 with TRBJ2-3; D unresolved. Deletions cut 7 bases from V and 5 bases from J, with 13 bases between. Germline CDR1 is SQVTM and CDR2 is ANQGSEA. The CDR3 runs to 12 residues. CDR3 residues: CSGRPQEDTQYF. CDR3 coding DNA: TGCAGCGGCAGACCACAAGAAGATACGCAGTATTTT.

This clonotype has a count of ten or more. The chain couples TRBV19 to TRBJ1-6, with D unclear. V lost 7 bases and J 6 bases, leaving 13 bases between the germline ends. The germline gives CDR1 LNHDA, CDR2 SQIVND (reference sequence). This CDR3 region has 14 residues. The CDR3 DNA sequence: TGTGCCAGTAAAATACAGAATCCTAATTCACCCCTCCACTTT. This codes for CASKIQNPNSPLHF.

This clonotype has a handful of counts. Possible read error: a much larger clone is one base away. The gene calls are TRBV12-3 or TRBV12-4 and TRBJ2-5; the match to TRBD2 covers 7 bases. The CDR3 covers 13 residues. In nucleotides, the CDR3 is TGTGTCAGCACCAAGGGAGGGTTTGAGACCCAGTACTTC. Amino acid sequence: CVSTKGGFETQYF.

By share, this clonotype counts as medium-sized. The chain combines TRBV12-3 or TRBV12-4 with TRBJ1-5; no firm D call. With 2 bases removed from V and 2 bases from J, the gap between germline ends came to 10 bases. The CDR3 has 15 residues. The CDR3 is CASSLSSVGNQPQHF. The CDR3 nucleotides read TGTGCCAGCAGTTTATCGAGTGTTGGCAATCAGCCCCAGCATTTT.

This clonotype is medium-sized in the sample. The gene calls are TRBV5-4 and TRBJ2-1, with D unclear. The CDR3 contains 12 residues. Looked up from germline, CDR1 is SGHNT and CDR2 is YYREEE (reference sequence). V gave up 0 bases and J gave up 6 bases, with 4 bases separating them. CDR3 in DNA: TGTGCCAGCAGCTTGGTTGTCAATGAGCAGTTCTTC. Its translation is CASSLVVNEQFF.

This clonotype was counted once. V is TRBV12-3 or TRBV12-4 and J is TRBJ2-3; D is unresolved. Between the trimmed V and J ends, which lost 6 bases and 0 bases, there was a span of 16 bases. The CDR3 has 16 amino acids. The CDR3 DNA is TGTGCCAGCAGCTTATTTCAGGAGACTAGCACAGATACGCAGTATTTT. Protein: CASSLFQETSTDTQYF.

In this sample, this clonotype turned up many times. V and J are TRBV29-1 and TRBJ2-5; D is unclear. Per the germline V gene, CDR1 is SQVTM and CDR2 is ANQGSEA. This CDR3 is 14 amino acids long. Trimming shortened V by 4 bases and J by 1 base, and 13 bases separated the two germline ends. The CDR3 coding sequence is TGCAGCGTTGGACGTATGGGGATCCAAGAGACCCAGTACTTC. It is translated as CSVGRMGIQETQYF. Combining the CDR3 with reference TRBV29-1 and TRBJ2-5 gives the whole variable domain SAVISQKPSRDICQRGTSLTIQCQVDSQVTMMFWYRQQPGQSLTLIATANQGSEATYESGFVIDKFPISRPNLTFSTLTVSNMSPEDSSIYLCSVGRMGIQETQYFGPGTRLLVL.

This clonotype was seen ten or more times. The chain recombines TRBV6-6 with TRBJ1-3; no clear D gene. Trimming took off 6 bases at V and 1 base at J, with 13 bases between the two ends. Germline lookup yields CDR1 MNHNY and CDR2 SVGAGI (reference sequence). The CDR3 contains 15 residues. The CDR3 DNA sequence: TGTGCCAGCAGCCGCGGAAGGAGTTCTGGAAACACCATATATTTT. Translating it yields CASSRGRSSGNTIYF.

This clonotype is labeled medium-sized. This rearrangement joins TRBV29-1 to TRBJ1-1; D gene unclear. Trimming stripped 4 bases from V and 0 bases from J, with 9 bases between. CDR3 size: 13 residues. CDR1 and CDR2 (germline): SQVTM, ANQGSEA. CDR3 DNA: TGCAGCGTTGCTAGGGTCTTGAACACTGAAGCTTTCTTT. This encodes CSVARVLNTEAFF.

The chain joins TRBV4-1 to TRBJ1-2, with D hard to call. The germline CDR1 and CDR2 sequences are MGHRA and YSYEKL. CDR3 length equals 16 residues. V shed 2 bases and J shed 3 bases, with 16 bases lying between them. The CDR3 loop is CASSQHQNWRYYGYTF. In nucleotides, the CDR3 is TGCGCCAGCAGCCAACACCAAAACTGGAGGTACTATGGCTACACCTTC.

The table lists this clonotype with many counts. V gene TRBV7-6 combines with J gene TRBJ2-7; 7 nucleotides agree with TRBD1. The CDR3 length is 14 residues. With 1 base clipped from V and 2 bases from J, the junction kept 2 bases outside the gene matches. Looked up from germline, CDR1 is SGHVS and CDR2 is FNYEAQ. This chain's CDR3 is CASSLDRGPYEQYF. CDR3 sequence (DNA): TGTGCCAGCAGCTTAGACAGGGGACCCTACGAGCAGTACTTC.